This is a list of T cell receptor beta chains from one sample in a study of high-grade serous ovarian cancer treatment subgroups. Profiling relied on immunoSEQ multiplex PCR, and the TCRdb table lists in-frame clones only, not all of them. The sample carries around 2,500 clones, around 74% recorded once. Sequenced material: tumor tissue. The receptors stem from a human donor with high-grade serous ovarian cancer. Each CDR3 is given with its conserved first and last residue. The D gene is left open where the match is weak. Not every row has a clone size; where given, it reads once, few, many or a size class.

v_gene	d_gene	j_gene	abundance	CDR3nt	CDR3aa
TRBV28	NA	TRBJ2-7	NA	TGTGCCAGCAGCCCACCGGGATTCCCCCTCTACGAGCAGTACTTC	CASSPPGFPLYEQYF
TRBV28	NA	TRBJ2-7	NA	TGTGCCAGCAGTTTCCCGGGGCTTTCCTACGAGCAGTACTTC	CASSFPGLSYEQYF
TRBV5-1	NA	TRBJ2-5	NA	TGCGCCAGCAGCTTCCTGCTTCAAGAGGCCCAGTACTTC	CASSFLLQEAQYF
TRBV28	NA	TRBJ2-7	NA	TGTGCCAGCAGTTTTCCTGGACTCCCCCCCGCCGAGCAGTACTTC	CASSFPGLPPAEQYF
TRBV2	NA	TRBJ1-5	NA	TGTGCCACCTCCCCGGGCAGGGCAGAAAATCAGCCCCAGCATTTT	CATSPGRAENQPQHF
TRBV28	NA	TRBJ2-5	NA	TGTGCCAGCAGTCCTCCCGGGTCACCCCAAGAGACCCAGTACTTC	CASSPPGSPQETQYF
TRBV7-4	NA	TRBJ1-2	NA	TGTGCCAGCAGCTTAAAAGACGATTCGGATGGCTACACCTTC	CASSLKDDSDGYTF
TRBV30	NA	TRBJ1-3	NA	TGTGCCTGGAGTGTCCCTCAGGGGAACTCTGGAAACACCATATATTTT	CAWSVPQGNSGNTIYF
TRBV13	TRBD1	TRBJ2-1	NA	TGTGCCAGCAGCCCAACCGTGGGGCAGGGGGCCTACAATGAGCAGTTCTTC	CASSPTVGQGAYNEQFF
TRBV7-9	NA	TRBJ1-2	once	TGTGCCAGCAGCTCGGGCGCGGGGAACTATGGCTACACCTTC	CASSSGAGNYGYTF
TRBV6-6	NA	TRBJ1-2	NA	TGTGCCAGCAGTTACTCGACGGGGGCCAACTATGGCTACACCTTC	CASSYSTGANYGYTF
TRBV5-6	TRBD2	TRBJ2-7	NA	TGTGCCAGCAGCTTGGGGGGGGTAGCGGGAGCCGAGCAGTACTTC	CASSLGGVAGAEQYF
TRBV6-1	NA	TRBJ2-4	NA	TGTGCCAGCAGTGTTTCAGGGGTGGCCAAAAACATTCAGTACTTC	CASSVSGVAKNIQYF
TRBV30	NA	TRBJ2-1	NA	TGTGCCTGGAGCGCCGGGATCAGAGGCAATGAGCAGTTCTTC	CAWSAGIRGNEQFF
TRBV4-3	NA	TRBJ2-7	NA	TGCGCCAGCAGCCAATTTCCCCTCAGCGAGCAGTACTTC	CASSQFPLSEQYF
TRBV5-1	TRBD1	TRBJ1-1	NA	TGCGCCAGCGGCACGGGACAGCGAGGATTTGGGGACACTGAAGCTTTCTTT	CASGTGQRGFGDTEAFF
TRBV25-1	NA	TRBJ2-5	NA	TGTGCCAGCAGTGAACCCCTTAGTAGTTGGGAGACCCAGTACTTC	CASSEPLSSWETQYF
TRBV28	NA	TRBJ2-3	few	TGTGCCAGCAGTCCTCCGGGACTCCCGGGGGATACGCAGTATTTT	CASSPPGLPGDTQYF
TRBV7-9	NA	TRBJ2-1	NA	TGTGCCAGCACTCTCGGGACTGTCTACAATGAGCAGTTCTTC	CASTLGTVYNEQFF
TRBV28	NA	TRBJ2-1	NA	TGTGCCAGCGGGACCTACAATGAGCAGTTCTTC	CASGTYNEQFF
TRBV19	NA	TRBJ2-5	NA	TGTGCCAGTAGTATCGGGCGGGGTCAAGAGACCCAGTACTTC	CASSIGRGQETQYF
TRBV28	NA	TRBJ2-1	NA	TGTGCCAGCAGTCCCCCGGGACGGCCCATCAATGAGCAGTTCTTC	CASSPPGRPINEQFF
TRBV30	NA	TRBJ1-1	NA	TGTGCCTCCACCTTCCCAGGTCGGGGCACTGAAGCTTTCTTT	CASTFPGRGTEAFF
TRBV5-4	NA	TRBJ2-2	few	TGTGCCAGCAGCTTAATGGCGAACTCGGCCGGGGAGCTGTTTTTT	CASSLMANSAGELFF
TRBV5-1	NA	TRBJ1-2	NA	TGCGCCAGCAGCCCCGGGACCGTCGGGCATGGCTACACCTTC	CASSPGTVGHGYTF
TRBV5-1	NA	TRBJ1-3	NA	TGCGCCAGCAGCTTCCAACAAGGGATTGGAAACACCATATATTTT	CASSFQQGIGNTIYF
TRBV7-2	NA	TRBJ2-3	NA	TGTGCCAGCAGCCGTGAATTCGGAGATACGCAGTATTTT	CASSREFGDTQYF
TRBV4-3	TRBD1	TRBJ2-7	once	TGCGCCAGCAGCCTTATGCGACAATCAGGGGGTAACGAGCAGTACTTC	CASSLMRQSGGNEQYF
TRBV28	NA	TRBJ2-7	few	TGTGCCAGCAGCCCGCCGGGGAGTCCTGTGTACGAGCAGTACTTC	CASSPPGSPVYEQYF
TRBV7-9	NA	TRBJ1-4	NA	TGTGCCAGCAGCCTGGACAGAAATGAAAAACTGTTTTTT	CASSLDRNEKLFF
TRBV15	TRBD1	TRBJ2-7	NA	TGTGCCACCAGCGCCCGAATGGACAGGGGGGAGCCCTACGAGCAGTACTTC	CATSARMDRGEPYEQYF
TRBV28	NA	TRBJ2-7	NA	TGTGCCAGCAGTTATCAGGGGACGCCGGGGAACGAGCAGTACTTC	CASSYQGTPGNEQYF
TRBV18	NA	TRBJ1-2	NA	TGTGCCAGCTCACCGGCAGGGTATGGCTACACCTTC	CASSPAGYGYTF
TRBV28	NA	TRBJ2-2	once	TGTGCCAGCAGTCCCCCAGGCCTGCCGGCCGGGGAGCTGTTTTTT	CASSPPGLPAGELFF
TRBV29-1	TRBD1	TRBJ1-1	NA	TGCAGCGTTGAGGGGCAGGGGGCGTTGTGGACTGAAGCTTTCTTT	CSVEGQGALWTEAFF
TRBV28	NA	TRBJ1-4	NA	TGTGCCAGCAGTTTACCTGGGATCCCTAATGAAAAACTGTTTTTT	CASSLPGIPNEKLFF
TRBV19	NA	TRBJ1-2	NA	TGTGCCAGTAGTTCATTATTCTACTGGCCCGGGGGTGGCTACACCTTC	CASSSLFYWPGGGYTF
TRBV27	NA	TRBJ2-3	NA	TGTGCCAGCAGTATCCGGGCCTCTCCCCGGACAGATACGCAGTATTTT	CASSIRASPRTDTQYF
TRBV7-9	TRBD1	TRBJ1-2	few	TGTGCCAGCAGCTTCAGCGGGACAGCCTATGGCTACACCTTC	CASSFSGTAYGYTF
TRBV6-5	NA	TRBJ2-3	once	TGTGCCAGCAGTTACGGGGGGGCCTCAGATACGCAGTATTTT	CASSYGGASDTQYF
TRBV19	NA	TRBJ1-1	few	TGTGCCAGTAGTACATCTCAGGTAGGGGTAGAAGGCACTGAAGCTTTCTTT	CASSTSQVGVEGTEAFF
TRBV28	NA	TRBJ2-6	NA	TGTGCCAGCAGTTTACCCCCAAGTGCTGGGGCCAACGTCCTGACTTTC	CASSLPPSAGANVLTF
TRBV4-1	TRBD1	TRBJ1-1	once	TGCGCCAGCAGCCAAGCGGGACAGGGACCGAGGGCTGAAGCTTTCTTT	CASSQAGQGPRAEAFF
TRBV28	NA	TRBJ1-1	few	TGTGCCAGCAGTTTACCAGGAAACCCGAACACTGAAGCTTTCTTT	CASSLPGNPNTEAFF
TRBV10-2	NA	TRBJ2-3	NA	TGCGCCAGCAGTGAAACTAGAAGCACAGATACGCAGTATTTT	CASSETRSTDTQYF
TRBV28	NA	TRBJ1-1	NA	TGTGCCAGCAGTCCTCCCGGGGTCCCGAACACTGAAGCTTTCTTT	CASSPPGVPNTEAFF
TRBV28	TRBD1	TRBJ2-4	NA	TGTGCCAGCAGCCTTGACAGGGGGACCAAAAACATTCAGTACTTC	CASSLDRGTKNIQYF
TRBV28	NA	TRBJ2-7	NA	TGTGCCAGCAGCCCACCGGGACACCCCTCCTACGAGCAGTACTTC	CASSPPGHPSYEQYF
TRBV11-2	NA	TRBJ2-7	NA	TGTGCCAGCAGCTTATTGCTGGTCGAGCAGTACTTC	CASSLLLVEQYF
TRBV11-2	NA	TRBJ2-7	NA	TGTGCCAGCAACCAAGGGGGACTTTCCGGGTACGAGCAGTACTTC	CASNQGGLSGYEQYF
TRBV4-1	NA	TRBJ2-6	once	TGCGCCAGCAGCTCACCACAAAGTCGGGCCAACGTCCTGACTTTC	CASSSPQSRANVLTF
TRBV7-9	TRBD1	TRBJ2-5	NA	TGTGCCAGCAGCTTTGGGACAGGCCAAGAGACCCAGTACTTC	CASSFGTGQETQYF
TRBV6-1	TRBD1	TRBJ1-1	NA	TGTGCCAGCAGACCCGGGACAGAGAACACTGAAGCTTTCTTT	CASRPGTENTEAFF
TRBV2	TRBD1	TRBJ2-7	NA	TGTGCCAGCACCCGGGACAGGGAATACGAGCAGTACTTC	CASTRDREYEQYF